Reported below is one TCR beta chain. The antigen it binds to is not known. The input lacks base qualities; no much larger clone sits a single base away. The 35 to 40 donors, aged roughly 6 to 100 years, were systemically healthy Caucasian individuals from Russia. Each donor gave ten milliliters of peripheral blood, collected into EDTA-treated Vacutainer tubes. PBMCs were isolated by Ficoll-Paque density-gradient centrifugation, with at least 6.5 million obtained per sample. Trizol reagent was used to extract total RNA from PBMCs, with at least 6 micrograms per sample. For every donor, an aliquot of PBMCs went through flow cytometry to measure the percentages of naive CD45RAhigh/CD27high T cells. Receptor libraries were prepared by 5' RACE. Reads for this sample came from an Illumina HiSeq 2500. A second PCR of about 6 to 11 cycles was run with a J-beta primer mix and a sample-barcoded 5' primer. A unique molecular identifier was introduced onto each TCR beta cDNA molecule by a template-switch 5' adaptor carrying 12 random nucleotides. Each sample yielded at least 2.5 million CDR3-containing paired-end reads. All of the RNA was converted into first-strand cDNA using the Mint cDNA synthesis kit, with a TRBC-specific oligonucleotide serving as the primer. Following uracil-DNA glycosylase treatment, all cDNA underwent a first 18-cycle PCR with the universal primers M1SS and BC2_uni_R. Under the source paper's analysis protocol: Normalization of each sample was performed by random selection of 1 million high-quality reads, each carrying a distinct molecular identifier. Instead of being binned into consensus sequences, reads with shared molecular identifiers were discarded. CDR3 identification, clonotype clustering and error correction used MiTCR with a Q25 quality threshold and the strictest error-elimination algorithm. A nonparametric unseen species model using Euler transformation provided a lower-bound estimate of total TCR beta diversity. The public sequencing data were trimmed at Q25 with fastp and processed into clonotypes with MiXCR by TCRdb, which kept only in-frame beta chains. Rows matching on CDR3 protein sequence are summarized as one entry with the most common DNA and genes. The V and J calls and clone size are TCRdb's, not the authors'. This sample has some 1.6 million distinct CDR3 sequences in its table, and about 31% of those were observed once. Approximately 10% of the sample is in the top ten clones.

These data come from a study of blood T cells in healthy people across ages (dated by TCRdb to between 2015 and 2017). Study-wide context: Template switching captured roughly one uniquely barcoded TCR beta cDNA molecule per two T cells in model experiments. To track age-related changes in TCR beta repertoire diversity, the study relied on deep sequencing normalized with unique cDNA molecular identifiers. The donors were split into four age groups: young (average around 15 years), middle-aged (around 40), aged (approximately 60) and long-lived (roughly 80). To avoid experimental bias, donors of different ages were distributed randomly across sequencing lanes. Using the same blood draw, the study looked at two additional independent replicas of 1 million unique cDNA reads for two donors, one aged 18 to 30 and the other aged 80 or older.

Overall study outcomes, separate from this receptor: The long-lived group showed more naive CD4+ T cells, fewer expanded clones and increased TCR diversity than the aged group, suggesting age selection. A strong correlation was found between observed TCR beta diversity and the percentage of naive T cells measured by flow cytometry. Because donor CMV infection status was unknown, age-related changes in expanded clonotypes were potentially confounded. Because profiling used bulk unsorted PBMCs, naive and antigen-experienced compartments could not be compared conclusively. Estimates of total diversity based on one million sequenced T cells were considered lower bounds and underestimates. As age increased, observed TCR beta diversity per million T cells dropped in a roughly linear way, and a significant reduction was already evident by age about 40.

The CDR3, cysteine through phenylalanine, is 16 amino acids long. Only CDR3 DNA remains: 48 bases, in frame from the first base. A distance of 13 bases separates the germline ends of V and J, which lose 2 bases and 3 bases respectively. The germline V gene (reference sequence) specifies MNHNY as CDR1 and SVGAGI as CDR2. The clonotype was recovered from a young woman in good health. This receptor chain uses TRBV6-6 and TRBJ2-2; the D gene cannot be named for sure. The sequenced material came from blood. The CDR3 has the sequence CASSYRNAEYTGELFF. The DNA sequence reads TGTGCCAGCAGTTACCGGAACGCCGAGTACACCGGGGAGCTGTTTTTT.